Listed below are T cell receptor beta chains from one sample, sequenced in a study of blood T cell repertoires in COVID-19. The table came from immunoSEQ multiplex PCR; TCRdb's copy has only in-frame clones and leaves some out. The table lists around 150,000 clones, about four fifths of them singletons. The sequenced material came from PBMCs or T cells enriched from blood (not recorded which). The source of these receptors is a woman aged 50 to 65 with acute COVID-19. CDR3s include the opening cysteine and the closing phenylalanine or tryptophan. A D gene is named only where the DNA matches it firmly. Only part of the rows carry a size: once, few, many, or a class if the clone is expanded.

size: few
V: TRBV27
J: TRBJ2-1
D: TRBD1
CDR3: CASSSWDRGTNEQFF
DNA: TGTGCCAGCAGTTCATGGGACAGGGGTACGAATGAGCAGTTCTTC

size: -
V: TRBV11-1
J: TRBJ2-1
D: -
CDR3: CASSLALAGHEQFF
DNA: TGTGCCAGCAGCTTAGCACTAGCCGGGCATGAGCAGTTCTTC

size: -
V: TRBV24-1
J: TRBJ2-1
D: TRBD2
CDR3: CATPGLAGGLTFNEQFF
DNA: TGTGCCACCCCGGGACTAGCGGGAGGGCTAACTTTCAATGAGCAGTTCTTC

size: -
V: TRBV20-1
J: TRBJ1-1
D: -
CDR3: CSAQGGTEAFF
DNA: TGCAGTGCTCAGGGAGGAACTGAAGCTTTCTTT

size: -
V: TRBV7-3
J: TRBJ1-1
D: -
CDR3: CASSLFQDTEAFF
DNA: TGTGCCAGCAGCTTATTCCAGGACACTGAAGCTTTCTTT

size: -
V: TRBV5-1
J: TRBJ1-1
D: TRBD1
CDR3: CASSFFSQGAEAFF
DNA: TGCGCCAGCAGTTTCTTCTCGCAGGGGGCTGAAGCTTTCTTT

size: -
V: TRBV20-1
J: TRBJ2-7
D: TRBD1
CDR3: CSASIGRGRQEQYF
DNA: TGCAGTGCTAGTATAGGCAGGGGGCGGCAAGAGCAGTACTTC

size: -
V: TRBV5-8
J: TRBJ2-4
D: -
CDR3: CASDGEENIQYF
DNA: TGTGCCAGCGACGGCGAGGAAAACATTCAGTACTTC

size: few
V: TRBV2
J: TRBJ1-1
D: TRBD1
CDR3: CASSPGQGVGNTEAFF
DNA: TGTGCCAGCAGCCCGGGACAGGGAGTGGGGAACACTGAAGCTTTCTTT

size: -
V: TRBV3-1/TRBV3-2
J: TRBJ1-3
D: -
CDR3: CASGGLSGNTIYF
DNA: TGTGCCAGCGGGGGCCTCTCTGGAAACACCATATATTTT

size: -
V: TRBV7-9
J: TRBJ2-1
D: -
CDR3: CASSFTQGTYNEQFF
DNA: TGTGCCAGCAGCTTTACGCAGGGTACCTACAATGAGCAGTTCTTC

size: -
V: TRBV5-8
J: TRBJ2-2
D: -
CDR3: CASRLRGNTGELFF
DNA: TGTGCCAGCAGGTTGCGAGGGAACACCGGGGAGCTGTTTTTT

size: -
V: TRBV7-3
J: TRBJ2-3
D: -
CDR3: CASSPGVSTDTQYF
DNA: TGTGCCAGCAGCCCGGGGGTTAGCACAGATACGCAGTATTTT

size: once
V: TRBV5-1
J: TRBJ1-2
D: -
CDR3: CASSLDAAYGYTF
DNA: TGCGCCAGCAGCCTGGATGCGGCTTATGGCTACACCTTC

size: -
V: TRBV27
J: TRBJ2-1
D: -
CDR3: CASSPGLSSYNEQFF
DNA: TGTGCCAGCAGTCCGGGACTTAGCTCCTACAATGAGCAGTTCTTC

size: -
V: TRBV7-9
J: TRBJ1-2
D: -
CDR3: CASSPGIGGGPGYTF
DNA: TGTGCCAGCAGCCCGGGGATCGGCGGGGGCCCGGGGTACACCTTC

size: -
V: TRBV21-1
J: TRBJ1-1
D: -
CDR3: CAPPAEGRYMNTEAFF
DNA: TGTGCCCCCCCTGCGGAGGGGAGATACATGAACACTGAAGCTTTCTTT

size: -
V: TRBV7-8
J: TRBJ2-7
D: -
CDR3: CASSPAGVEQYF
DNA: TGTGCCAGCAGCCCGGCAGGGGTCGAGCAGTACTTC

size: -
V: TRBV30
J: TRBJ2-1
D: TRBD2
CDR3: CAWSVREAGEQFF
DNA: TGTGCCTGGAGTGTACGGGAGGCAGGTGAGCAGTTCTTC

size: -
V: TRBV7-2
J: TRBJ1-2
D: -
CDR3: CASSLGQGMSGYTF
DNA: TGTGCCAGCAGCTTAGGTCAGGGGATGAGTGGCTACACCTTC

size: -
V: TRBV20-1
J: TRBJ2-5
D: -
CDR3: CSASPSTTTRSETQYF
DNA: TGCAGTGCTAGTCCCTCAACAACTACACGGAGCGAGACCCAGTACTTC

size: -
V: TRBV5-1
J: TRBJ2-1
D: TRBD2
CDR3: CASSSGYGLAGENEQFF
DNA: TGCGCCAGCAGCTCAGGTTATGGACTAGCGGGGGAGAATGAGCAGTTCTTC

size: -
V: TRBV15
J: TRBJ2-5
D: TRBD2
CDR3: CATSTRRGEAETQYF
DNA: TGTGCCACCAGCACCCGGCGGGGGGAGGCGGAGACCCAGTACTTC

size: -
V: TRBV4-3
J: TRBJ2-5
D: TRBD1
CDR3: CASSQGQTYQETQYF
DNA: TGCGCCAGCAGCCAGGGACAGACGTACCAAGAGACCCAGTACTTC

size: -
V: TRBV13
J: TRBJ1-2
D: -
CDR3: CASSLRGNYGYTF
DNA: TGTGCCAGCAGCTTACGGGGTAACTATGGCTACACCTTC

size: -
V: TRBV30
J: TRBJ1-3
D: -
CDR3: CAWRVGGGNTIYF
DNA: TGTGCCTGGAGGGTCGGGGGAGGAAACACCATATATTTT

size: few
V: TRBV5-5
J: TRBJ1-4
D: -
CDR3: CASSFGSGLNEKLFF
DNA: TGTGCCAGCAGCTTCGGGTCAGGGCTTAATGAAAAACTGTTTTTT

size: -
V: TRBV7-8
J: TRBJ2-4
D: -
CDR3: CASSLGPNIQYF
DNA: TGTGCCAGCAGCTTGGGCCCAAACATTCAGTACTTC

size: -
V: TRBV27
J: TRBJ2-6
D: TRBD1
CDR3: CASSYTGGVFSGANVLTF
DNA: TGTGCCAGCAGTTATACAGGGGGAGTCTTCTCCGGGGCCAACGTCCTGACTTTC

size: few
V: TRBV7-9
J: TRBJ2-7
D: -
CDR3: CASSPRLLSTTTYEQYF
DNA: TGTGCCAGCAGCCCCCGATTGTTGTCCACCACTACCTACGAGCAGTACTTC

size: few
V: TRBV7-9
J: TRBJ2-7
D: TRBD1
CDR3: CASSFRTGATYEQYF
DNA: TGTGCCAGCAGCTTTCGGACAGGGGCGACCTACGAGCAGTACTTC

size: -
V: TRBV16
J: TRBJ1-5
D: TRBD1
CDR3: CASSRQGAYQPQHF
DNA: TGTGCCAGCAGCCGACAGGGGGCTTATCAGCCCCAGCATTTT

size: -
V: TRBV7-3
J: TRBJ2-1
D: -
CDR3: CASSLMGGEDEQFF
DNA: TGTGCCAGCAGCTTAATGGGGGGAGAGGATGAGCAGTTCTTC

size: -
V: TRBV4-3
J: TRBJ2-3
D: -
CDR3: CATSQGSTDTQYF
DNA: TGCGCCACCTCGCAGGGGAGCACAGATACGCAGTATTTT

size: -
V: TRBV7-2
J: TRBJ2-7
D: -
CDR3: CASSPGGEAHEQYF
DNA: TGTGCCAGCAGCCCCGGTGGCGAGGCCCACGAGCAGTACTTC

size: -
V: TRBV24-1
J: TRBJ1-2
D: TRBD1
CDR3: CATSDSGTGSSGYTF
DNA: TGTGCCACCAGTGATTCGGGGACAGGGTCAAGTGGCTACACCTTC

size: -
V: TRBV25-1
J: TRBJ2-7
D: TRBD2
CDR3: CASSETGTTWAYF
DNA: TGTGCCAGCAGTGAAACCGGGACTACGTGGGCGTACTTC

size: -
V: TRBV25-1
J: TRBJ1-3
D: -
CDR3: CASTLNPKQGAGNTIYF
DNA: TGTGCCAGCACCCTAAACCCCAAACAGGGTGCGGGAAACACCATATATTTT

size: -
V: TRBV18
J: TRBJ2-1
D: TRBD2
CDR3: CASSWREGYNEQFF
DNA: TGTGCCAGCTCTTGGCGGGAGGGATACAATGAGCAGTTCTTC

size: -
V: TRBV15
J: TRBJ1-5
D: TRBD1
CDR3: CATSRVTGSNQPQHF
DNA: TGTGCCACCAGCAGAGTGACAGGGAGCAATCAGCCCCAGCATTTT

size: few
V: TRBV24-1
J: TRBJ2-5
D: -
CDR3: CATSDSRDQETQYF
DNA: TGTGCCACCAGTGATTCACGGGACCAAGAGACCCAGTACTTC

size: once
V: TRBV18
J: TRBJ1-5
D: -
CDR3: CASSPSGGPGLPQHF
DNA: TGTGCCAGCTCACCGTCGGGGGGCCCCGGGTTGCCCCAGCATTTT

size: -
V: TRBV6-5
J: TRBJ2-7
D: TRBD2
CDR3: CASSYSGSRYEQYF
DNA: TGTGCCAGCAGTTATAGCGGGAGCAGGTACGAGCAGTACTTC

size: -
V: TRBV5-1
J: TRBJ1-1
D: TRBD1
CDR3: CASSGQGAEAFF
DNA: TGCGCCAGCAGCGGACAGGGCGCTGAAGCTTTCTTT

size: -
V: TRBV7-9
J: TRBJ2-2
D: -
CDR3: CASSRDTGELFF
DNA: TGTGCCAGCAGCCGGGATACCGGGGAGCTGTTTTTT

size: -
V: TRBV9
J: TRBJ2-3
D: TRBD2
CDR3: CASSIDLGGGSTDTQYF
DNA: TGTGCCAGCAGCATAGATTTAGGCGGGGGGAGCACAGATACGCAGTATTTT

size: -
V: TRBV7-2
J: TRBJ1-1
D: -
CDR3: CASSASGDEAFF
DNA: TGTGCCAGCAGCGCGTCAGGCGACGAAGCTTTCTTT

size: -
V: TRBV5-1
J: TRBJ1-1
D: TRBD1
CDR3: CASSLRDSHTEAFF
DNA: TGCGCCAGCAGCCTCCGGGACAGCCACACTGAAGCTTTCTTT

size: -
V: TRBV27
J: TRBJ2-5
D: -
CDR3: CASSLLGQETQYF
DNA: TGTGCCAGCAGTTTACTAGGACAAGAGACCCAGTACTTC

size: -
V: TRBV6-5
J: TRBJ2-7
D: TRBD1
CDR3: CASSTQGAVYEQYF
DNA: TGTGCCAGCTCGACGCAGGGGGCTGTCTACGAGCAGTACTTC

size: -
V: TRBV4-3
J: TRBJ2-7
D: -
CDR3: CASSLPRSGLDPYEQYF
DNA: TGCGCCAGCAGCCTTCCCCGTAGTGGGCTCGACCCCTACGAGCAGTACTTC

size: -
V: TRBV25-1
J: TRBJ2-7
D: TRBD2
CDR3: CASSGVLAGLYEQYF
DNA: TGTGCCAGCAGTGGGGTACTAGCGGGCCTCTACGAGCAGTACTTC

size: -
V: TRBV2
J: TRBJ2-3
D: TRBD2
CDR3: CASNWEGTDTQYF
DNA: TGTGCCAGCAACTGGGAGGGAACAGATACGCAGTATTTT

size: -
V: TRBV23-1
J: TRBJ1-4
D: TRBD1
CDR3: CASSQPIKRDRDATNEKLFF
DNA: TGCGCCAGCAGTCAACCCATAAAAAGGGACAGGGATGCAACTAATGAAAAACTGTTTTTT

size: few
V: TRBV6-5
J: TRBJ1-4
D: -
CDR3: CASSYSRSGGQKLFF
DNA: TGTGCCAGCAGTTACTCCCGAAGCGGGGGCCAAAAACTGTTTTTT

size: -
V: TRBV30
J: TRBJ1-6
D: TRBD1
CDR3: CACRDRDSPLHF
DNA: TGTGCCTGCCGGGACAGGGATTCACCCCTCCACTTT

size: -
V: TRBV29-1
J: TRBJ2-7
D: -
CDR3: CSVALAATYEQYF
DNA: TGCAGCGTTGCTCTAGCTGCTACCTACGAGCAGTACTTC